The TCR beta chain under discussion was sequenced for a study of T cell responses to AZD1222 COVID-19 vaccine. This clone was detected once. The antigen is unknown. The CDR3 length is 15 residues. Germline V gene sequence: CDR1 KGHSH, CDR2 LQKENI. Trimming removed 5 bases at V and 2 bases at J, with 14 bases between. General observations from the study: Regions 160-218 and 743-854 held dominance among vaccine-associated CD4 TCRs, which spanned spike. Most donors were white British and more were female, and clonal diversity was possibly underestimated.

Produced via immunoSEQ multiplex PCR; TCRdb's table is partial and in-frame only. The data show 180,000 or so clones, around 93% seen once. This chain links TRBV18 with TRBJ2-3; D is undetermined. This TCR came from an adult who received the MenACWY meningococcal vaccine as a control. The sample in question was peripheral blood, obtained 28 days after the second dose of the MenACWY control vaccine. CDR3 DNA: TGTGCCAGCTCAAACGCAGTGAAGCCCACAGATACGCAGTATTTT. Protein: CASSNAVKPTDTQYF.